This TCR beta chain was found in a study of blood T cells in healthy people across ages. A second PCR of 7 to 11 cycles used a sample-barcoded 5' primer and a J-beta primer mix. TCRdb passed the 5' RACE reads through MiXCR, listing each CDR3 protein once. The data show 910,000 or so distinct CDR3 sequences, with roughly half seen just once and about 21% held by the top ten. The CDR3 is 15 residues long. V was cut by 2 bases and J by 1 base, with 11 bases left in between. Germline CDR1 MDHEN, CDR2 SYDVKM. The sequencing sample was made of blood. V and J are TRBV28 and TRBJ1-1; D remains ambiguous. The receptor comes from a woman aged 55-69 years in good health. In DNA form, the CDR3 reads TGTGCCAGCAGTTTACGGCGGGCGTGGAACACTGAAGCTTTCTTT. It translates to CASSLRRAWNTEAFF.